This TCR beta chain was sequenced during a study of T-cell memory formation after mild COVID-19. General observations from the study: Clones that got smaller from day 15 to 85 had even CD4/CD8, while clones growing later tipped toward CD4+. Mainly CM and EM harbored the contracting CD4+ clones; mainly EMRA harbored the CD8+ ones.

A word on this clonotype: Its antigen is still unknown.

There are 13 residues in the CDR3. Germline assignment: CDR1 SGHVS and CDR2 FQNEAQ. With V trimmed by 5 bases and J by 7 bases, 8 bases remained unmatched. 5'RACE primed at constant segments yielded TCR alpha and TCR beta cDNA libraries bearing sample barcodes and UMIs. In TCRdb, the 5' RACE reads were re-called with MiXCR into one record per CDR3 protein. This sample has approximately 300,000 distinct CDR3 sequences, with around 15% found just once. The chain couples TRBV7-8 to TRBJ2-7; 7 nucleotides line up with TRBD1. This clonotype was obtained from a man aged 18-30 years who had mild COVID-19 (a few samples of this study predate the infection). Cell type and time point are not known. Material for sequencing was PBMCs or a T cell subset sorted from them (not recorded which). Here the CDR3 DNA reads TGTGCCAGCAGCCTACAGACAGGGCCTGAGCAGTACTTC. It is translated as CASSLQTGPEQYF. Full variable domain (remainder filled in from reference TRBV7-8 and TRBJ2-7): GAGVSQSPRYKVAKRGQDVALRCDPISGHVSLFWYQQALGQGPEFLTYFQNEAQLDKSGLPSDRFFAERPEGSVSTLKIQRTQQEDSAVYLCASSLQTGPEQYFGPGTRLTVT.